The 11 T cell receptor beta chains listed next were all sequenced from one sample in a study of beta chain features in type 1 diabetes. For these receptors, no antigen is known. As every portion of the isolated RNA was reverse transcribed, the sequencing read expressed TCRB transcripts. Assay used: immunoSEQ multiplex PCR; TCRdb lists only in-frame clones, some missing. The table has roughly 730,000 clones, roughly an eighth seen once; the top ten hold 0.022%. Study observations and caveats: TCRB CDR3s were moderately but significantly shorter in Type 1 diabetes patients in all four CD4+ subsets.

Sequencing input: naive CD4+ T cells from blood. Receptors originate from a man younger than 35 with type 1 diabetes.

This clone was detected a few times. J is TRBJ2-1 and V is TRBV5-1; D unresolved. CDR3 length equals 14 residues. The germline CDR1 and CDR2 sequences are SGHRS and YFSETQ. Between the trimmed V and J ends, which lost 3 bases and 8 bases, there was a span of 15 bases. In DNA, the CDR3 is TGCGCCAGCAGCTATGGCGTCTTCGACGATGAGCAGTTCTTC. Its translation: CASSYGVFDDEQFF.

This clone has just a few counts. This rearrangement joins TRBV5-6 to TRBJ2-7, with a possible D match to TRBD1 (6 bases). V shed 5 bases and J shed 2 bases, with 17 bases lying between them. This CDR3 comprises 15 residues. Germline assignment: CDR1 SGHDT and CDR2 YYEEEE. CDR3 protein: CASSPVQGGTYEQYF. DNA of the CDR3: TGTGCCAGCAGTCCGGTACAGGGTGGGACCTACGAGCAGTACTTC.

The V and J genes are TRBV6-6 and TRBJ1-5; no definite D call. Deletions cut 8 bases from V and 1 base from J, with 9 bases between. CDR3 length: 13 amino acids. CDR1 is MNHNY, CDR2 SVGAGI, per germline (reference sequence). Written as DNA, the CDR3 is TGTGCCAGCGGAGGTGAGAGCAATCAGCCCCAGCATTTT. Encoded protein: CASGGESNQPQHF.

As regards this clone: This same CDR3 is encoded by further DNA sequences in the sample. The chain joins TRBV5-1 to TRBJ2-1; possible D gene TRBD2, 6 bases. V lost 4 bases and J lost 0, with 11 bases in between. CDR3 length: 15 amino acids. Germline-derived CDR1 and CDR2 are SGHRS and YFSETQ. CDR3 nucleotides: TGCGCCAGCAGCCTCGGGGGAGGCTCCTACAATGAGCAGTTCTTC. This codes for CASSLGGGSYNEQFF.

The J gene is TRBJ1-2, the V gene TRBV5-1, with 7 bases lining up with TRBD1. CDR3 size: 15 residues. The V and J ends lost 0 bases and 6 bases, in that order; junction bases with no gene match: 8. CDR1 SGHRS and CDR2 YFSETQ come from the germline V gene. The CDR3 region is CASSLALAGGDGYTF. The CDR3 DNA reads as TGCGCCAGCAGCTTGGCATTGGCAGGGGGAGATGGCTACACCTTC.

The chain combines TRBV7-9 with TRBJ1-2, with 8 bases that match TRBD1. This CDR3 contains 15 residues. V lost 2 bases to trimming and J lost 3 bases; unmatched junction nucleotides: 5. Germline values: CDR1 SEHNR, CDR2 FQNEAQ (reference sequence). CDR3 bases: TGTGCCAGCAGCTTATCTCTCAGGGGGCACTATGGCTACACCTTC. Encoded protein: CASSLSLRGHYGYTF.

As concerns this clone: The sample carries other DNA sequences with the same CDR3. The V gene is TRBV30, the J gene TRBJ2-2, with 7 positions matching TRBD2. This CDR3 is built from 13 residues. The germline CDR1 and CDR2 sequences are GTSNPN and SVGIG (reference sequence). The J segment lost 7 bases and the V segment lost 3 bases, leaving 5 bases of the junction unmatched. CDR3: CAWSPGGGGELFF. The DNA of the CDR3 is TGTGCCTGGAGCCCGGGGGGTGGCGGGGAGCTGTTTTTT.

The chain has TRBV13 and TRBJ2-7; D is undetermined. Trimming shortened V by 5 bases and J by 2 bases, and 16 bases separated the two germline ends. The CDR3 consists of 15 residues. Germline values: CDR1 PRHDT, CDR2 FYEKMQ (reference sequence). In DNA form, the CDR3 reads TGTGCCAGCAGCCCGGAAACCGGCAGGACCTACGAGCAGTACTTC. Translated: CASSPETGRTYEQYF.

This clone was detected only a few times. J is TRBJ2-1 and V is TRBV2, with D maybe TRBD1 (6 bases). Germline lookup yields CDR1 SNHLY and CDR2 FYNNEI. The ends were cut back, 1 base at V and 2 bases at J, with 9 bases in the middle. CDR3 length: 15 residues. For the CDR3, the DNA is TGTGCCAGCAGTGAAGTTCAGGGGACCTACAATGAGCAGTTCTTC. Translation: CASSEVQGTYNEQFF.

This rearrangement joins TRBV9 to TRBJ1-1; 11 nucleotides agree with TRBD1. Trimming took 3 bases from V and 11 from J; bases not matched to a gene: 6. CDR3 length: 13 residues. CDR1 and CDR2 from the germline V gene are SGDLS and YYNGEE. This CDR3 is CASSARTGGFAFF. CDR3 nucleotide sequence: TGTGCCAGCAGCGCCCGGACAGGGGGCTTTGCTTTCTTT.

This chain connects TRBV27 to TRBJ2-7; 9 bases are a match to TRBD1. CDR3 length: 14 residues. Germline lookup yields CDR1 MNHEY and CDR2 SMNVEV (reference sequence). With 5 bases clipped from V and 4 bases from J, the junction kept 6 bases outside the gene matches. The CDR3 spells CASSRPGQGYEQYF. CDR3 bases: TGTGCCAGCAGTCGACCGGGACAGGGATACGAGCAGTACTTC.